A selection of T cell receptor beta chains follows, all from one sample in a study of T-cell memory formation after mild COVID-19. TCRdb re-derived calls from the 5' RACE reads in MiXCR, one entry per CDR3 protein. The table has about 350,000 distinct CDR3 sequences, about 13% seen once; the top ten hold 22%. The specimen sequenced was PBMCs or a T cell subset sorted from them (not recorded which). These receptors were obtained from a man between 18 and 35 years old who had mild COVID-19 (a few samples of this study predate the infection). Cell type and time point are not known. CDR3s include the opening cysteine and the closing phenylalanine or tryptophan. D genes are given only for firm matches. Part of the rows lack a size; the others show once, few, many or a class for expanded clones.

V gene,D gene,clone size,J gene,CDR3 DNA,CDR3 protein
TRBV4-2,.,few,TRBJ2-3,TGTGCCAGCAGCCTTCGAGGGAGACTAGTGGGCACAGATACGCAGTATTTT,CASSLRGRLVGTDTQYF
TRBV20-1,.,few,TRBJ2-5,TGCAGTGCTAGAGTAGCGTTAGACCAAGAGACCCAGTACTTC,CSARVALDQETQYF
TRBV19,TRBD2,.,TRBJ2-3,TGTGCCAGTAGTTCTAGGACTAGCGGGGCTAATACGCAGTATTTT,CASSSRTSGANTQYF
TRBV4-1,.,once,TRBJ2-7,TGCGCCAGCAGCCAGGAGATCGTGGGAGGAGGGTGGTACGAGCAGTACTTC,CASSQEIVGGGWYEQYF
TRBV29-1,TRBD1,few,TRBJ1-2,TGCAGCGTTTGGGCACCCGCAGGGGGGATGGGGTATGGCTACACCTTC,CSVWAPAGGMGYGYTF
TRBV9,TRBD1,.,TRBJ1-2,TGTGCCAGCAGCCTTTGGACAGGGGATAACTATGGCTACACCTTC,CASSLWTGDNYGYTF
TRBV30,.,few,TRBJ2-7,TGTGCCTGGAGTGTCGGGGGGCCGGAGCAGTACTTC,CAWSVGGPEQYF
TRBV29-1,TRBD2,many,TRBJ2-2,TGCAGCGTTGTTAGCGGGGGACGGGACACCGGGGAGCTGTTTTTT,CSVVSGGRDTGELFF
TRBV20-1,TRBD2,few,TRBJ2-1,TGCAGTGCTAGAGCGAATAGGCGGGGGGGCCGGGAGCAGTTCTTC,CSARANRRGGREQFF
TRBV20-1,.,.,TRBJ2-2,TGCAGTGCTATCCCCGGGGGATACGCCGGGGAGCTGTTTTTT,CSAIPGGYAGELFF
TRBV12-3/TRBV12-4,.,many,TRBJ1-1,TGTGCCAGCAGTTTCCGGACTGAAGCTTTCTTT,CASSFRTEAFF
TRBV6-5,TRBD1,many,TRBJ2-7,TGTGCCAGCAGCTTACAGGGGGCAGGCTACGAGCAGTACTTC,CASSLQGAGYEQYF
TRBV5-4,.,few,TRBJ1-5,TGTGCCAGCAGTACGGGCGTGCGGGGGGATGCCCAGCATTTT,CASSTGVRGDAQHF
TRBV5-6,.,.,TRBJ2-7,TGTGCCAGCAGCTATATAGGGGCAGACCACGAGCAGTACTTC,CASSYIGADHEQYF
TRBV7-9,.,.,TRBJ2-1,TGTGCCAGCAGCTTAGGTCATGAGCAGTTCTTC,CASSLGHEQFF
TRBV2,.,many,TRBJ2-5,TGTGCCAGCAGTGACCCCGGGGGCCTGGAGACCCAGTACTTC,CASSDPGGLETQYF
TRBV9,.,.,TRBJ2-7,TGTGCCAGCAGCGAGGAAGGGTCTGAACAGTACTTC,CASSEEGSEQYF
TRBV7-8,TRBD1,many,TRBJ2-1,TGTGCCAGCAGCTTATTCCGGGACAGCTTATACAATGAGCAGTTCTTC,CASSLFRDSLYNEQFF
TRBV30,.,.,TRBJ2-4,TGTGCCTGGAGTGTGAGTTACATTCAGTACTTC,CAWSVSYIQYF
TRBV4-2,.,.,TRBJ1-1,TGTGCCAGCAGCCAGCCACAGGGAGGTAGGCCTGAAGCTTTCTTT,CASSQPQGGRPEAFF
TRBV3-1,.,few,TRBJ1-1,TGTGCCAGCAGCCAAAACCCGGGAGCTTCTATGAACACTGAAGCTTTCTTT,CASSQNPGASMNTEAFF
TRBV2,.,.,TRBJ1-3,TGTGCCAGCAGTGAGCGCAGGGCCTCTGGAAACACCATATATTTT,CASSERRASGNTIYF
TRBV11-2,TRBD2,.,TRBJ2-1,TGTGTCAGCAGCATCGGGACTAGCGGGGCTAATGAGCAGTTCTTC,CVSSIGTSGANEQFF
TRBV9,.,.,TRBJ2-3,TGTGCCAGCAGCGGATCATCGGGGGATACGCAGTATTTT,CASSGSSGDTQYF
TRBV12-3/TRBV12-4,TRBD2,many,TRBJ2-1,TGTGCCAGCAGTTCCATGGGACTAGCGGGGAAGGATGAGCAGTTCTTC,CASSSMGLAGKDEQFF
TRBV24-1,.,.,TRBJ2-3,TGTGCCACCAGTGATCCCGGGGACACTTCGGGCCCAGATACGCAGTATTTT,CATSDPGDTSGPDTQYF
TRBV9,.,.,TRBJ2-5,TGTGCCAGCAGCGTAGCGGCGGGGCTCCCCCAAGAGACCCAGTACTTC,CASSVAAGLPQETQYF
TRBV5-4,.,.,TRBJ2-3,TGTGCCATCTCACCCAGGAACACAGATACGCAGTATTTT,CAISPRNTDTQYF
TRBV7-8,.,.,TRBJ1-5,TGTGCCAGTGGGGGGGGGTATCAGCCCCAGCATTTT,CASGGGYQPQHF
TRBV7-2,.,few,TRBJ2-5,TGTGCCAGCAGCCAAGTGCAGGGTGAGACCCAGTACTTC,CASSQVQGETQYF
TRBV6-1,.,few,TRBJ1-1,TGTGCCAGCAGACCAGAGTACATGAACACTGAAGCTTTCTTT,CASRPEYMNTEAFF